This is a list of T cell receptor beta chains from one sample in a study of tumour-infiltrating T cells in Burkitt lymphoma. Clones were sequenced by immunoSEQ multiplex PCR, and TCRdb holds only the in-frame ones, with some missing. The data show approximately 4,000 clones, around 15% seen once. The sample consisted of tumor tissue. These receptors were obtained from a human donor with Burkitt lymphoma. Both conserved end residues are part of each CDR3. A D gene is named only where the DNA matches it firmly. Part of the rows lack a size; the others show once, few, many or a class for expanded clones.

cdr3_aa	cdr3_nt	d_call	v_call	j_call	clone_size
CASSLSQTGWGDTQYF	TGTGCCAGCAGTTTATCTCAGACAGGGTGGGGGGATACGCAGTATTTT	TRBD1	TRBV27	TRBJ2-3	few
CSTEQGETQYF	TGCAGTACGGAACAGGGAGAGACCCAGTACTTC	.	TRBV20-1	TRBJ2-5	.
CASSFRPDKGQPQHF	TGTGCCAGCAGCTTCCGACCCGATAAAGGGCAGCCCCAGCATTTT	.	TRBV11-3	TRBJ1-5	.
CAWSPVPDTQYF	TGTGCCTGGAGTCCAGTCCCAGATACGCAGTATTTT	.	TRBV30	TRBJ2-3	.
CASSYVAGQDEAFF	TGTGCCAGCAGTTACGTCGCAGGGCAAGATGAAGCTTTCTTT	.	TRBV6-5	TRBJ1-1	.
CASSQVVGDRSYEQYF	TGTGCCAGCAGCCAAGTCGTGGGGGACAGGTCCTACGAGCAGTACTTC	TRBD1	TRBV14	TRBJ2-7	few
CASSQYSNQPQHF	TGTGCCAGCTCACAATATAGCAATCAGCCCCAGCATTTT	.	TRBV18	TRBJ1-5	.
CASSLLSNADEQYF	TGTGCCAGCAGTTTACTCAGCAACGCGGACGAGCAGTACTTC	.	TRBV28	TRBJ2-7	.
CAWSRKGGVDGYTF	TGTGCCTGGAGTAGGAAGGGGGGCGTCGATGGCTACACCTTC	.	TRBV30	TRBJ1-2	few
CAWRAGTGDSPLHF	TGTGCCTGGAGGGCCGGGACAGGGGATTCACCCCTCCACTTT	TRBD1	TRBV30	TRBJ1-6	.
CASRNRDSRRGANVLTF	TGTGCCAGTAGAAACCGGGACAGCAGAAGGGGGGCCAACGTCCTGACTTTC	TRBD1	TRBV19	TRBJ2-6	few
CASSSAGSYGYTF	TGTGCCAGCAGCTCAGCAGGGAGCTATGGCTACACCTTC	.	TRBV5-5	TRBJ1-2	.
CASRGGLPYGYTF	TGTGCCAGCAGGGGCGGTCTCCCCTATGGCTACACCTTC	.	TRBV6-5	TRBJ1-2	.
CASSLARTLGELFF	TGCGCCAGCAGCTTAGCCCGGACGCTCGGGGAGCTGTTTTTT	.	TRBV5-1	TRBJ2-2	few
CASSFWIHGTEAFF	TGTGCCAGCAGTTTTTGGATTCACGGCACTGAAGCTTTCTTT	.	TRBV28	TRBJ1-1	few
CASTPLAAEGPTEQFF	TGTGCCAGCACCCCCCTCGCTGCGGAGGGCCCAACTGAGCAGTTCTTC	.	TRBV11-2	TRBJ2-1	.
CASSHAPEQPQHF	TGTGCCAGCAGCCATGCTCCCGAGCAGCCCCAGCATTTT	.	TRBV7-2	TRBJ1-5	.
CSVGGDGNQPQHF	TGCAGCGTTGGGGGAGACGGCAATCAGCCCCAGCATTTT	.	TRBV29-1	TRBJ1-5	few
CASSEEQGMAEAFF	TGTGCCAGCAGTGAAGAACAGGGGATGGCTGAAGCTTTCTTT	TRBD1	TRBV6-1	TRBJ1-1	.
CASGTGMSEKLFF	TGTGCCAGCGGCACAGGGATGAGTGAAAAACTGTTTTTT	.	TRBV2	TRBJ1-4	.
CSVAGADNYGYTF	TGCAGCGTTGCAGGGGCGGATAACTATGGCTACACCTTC	.	TRBV29-1	TRBJ1-2	few
CSVYSDGDNEQFF	TGCAGCGTCTATAGCGATGGGGACAATGAGCAGTTCTTC	.	TRBV29-1	TRBJ2-1	few
CASSIGQGHTEAFF	TGTGCCAGCAGCATCGGACAGGGACACACTGAAGCTTTCTTT	TRBD1	TRBV7-8	TRBJ1-1	.
CASRSGWSTEAFF	TGTGCCAGTAGGTCAGGGTGGAGCACTGAAGCTTTCTTT	.	TRBV19	TRBJ1-1	few
CASSTGGSYEQYF	TGTGCCAGCAGTACAGGGGGATCGTACGAGCAGTACTTC	TRBD1	TRBV27	TRBJ2-7	.
CASSLLDIAEAFF	TGTGCCAGCAGTTTACTAGATATAGCTGAAGCTTTCTTT	.	TRBV28	TRBJ1-1	.
CASRPDKERETQYF	TGTGCCAGCAGACCCGACAAGGAACGAGAGACCCAGTACTTC	.	TRBV27	TRBJ2-5	few
CASSVGLNREAFF	TGTGCCAGTAGTGTAGGATTGAACAGGGAAGCTTTCTTT	.	TRBV19	TRBJ1-1	.
CASSVTGSNEKLFF	TGTGCCAGTAGCGTGACAGGGAGTAATGAAAAACTGTTTTTT	TRBD1	TRBV19	TRBJ1-4	.
CASSQRGPGGYTF	TGTGCCAGTAGTCAACGCGGACCGGGGGGCTACACCTTC	.	TRBV19	TRBJ1-2	few
CASSPTTGTRLRNEQFF	TGCGCCAGCAGCCCGACCACCGGGACTAGGCTCCGAAATGAGCAGTTCTTC	TRBD2	TRBV5-1	TRBJ2-1	few
CASSMWGVDQPQHF	TGTGCCAGTAGTATGTGGGGGGTGGATCAGCCCCAGCATTTT	.	TRBV19	TRBJ1-5	few
CASSGQGDRGYGEQFF	TGTGCCAGCAGCGGTCAGGGCGACAGGGGATATGGTGAGCAGTTCTTC	TRBD1	TRBV7-9	TRBJ2-1	.
CSADSGLRAFF	TGCAGTGCCGATTCGGGTCTGAGGGCTTTCTTT	.	TRBV20-1	TRBJ1-1	.
CAWGTGQVRTDTQYF	TGTGCCTGGGGGACCGGACAGGTTCGCACAGATACGCAGTATTTT	TRBD1	TRBV30	TRBJ2-3	.
CASSPPLGGNYGYTF	TGTGCCAGCAGTCCCCCTTTAGGGGGTAACTATGGCTACACCTTC	.	TRBV21-1	TRBJ1-2	.
CAWSHNWGGGETQYF	TGTGCCTGGAGCCACAACTGGGGGGGCGGGGAGACCCAGTACTTC	.	TRBV30	TRBJ2-5	few
CASSTSKGGLGYEQYF	TGTGCCAGCAGCACTTCAAAAGGCGGACTTGGCTACGAGCAGTACTTC	.	TRBV21-1	TRBJ2-7	.
CASSLTRGPQHF	TGTGCCAGCAGCTTAACCAGGGGGCCCCAGCATTTT	.	TRBV7-8	TRBJ1-5	.
CASSLTGANTGELFF	TGTGCCAGCAGCCTCACGGGGGCAAACACCGGGGAGCTGTTTTTT	.	TRBV11-2	TRBJ2-2	.
CASSVTSGRASEQFF	TGTGCCAGCAGCGTGACTAGCGGGAGGGCGAGTGAGCAGTTCTTC	TRBD2	TRBV9	TRBJ2-1	once
CASSDRAGRPPGIYNEQFF	TGCGCCAGCAGTGATAGGGCAGGTCGCCCTCCCGGGATTTACAATGAGCAGTTCTTC	.	TRBV10-1	TRBJ2-1	few
CASSQVRRGDTQYF	TGCGCCAGCAGCCAAGTAAGAAGGGGGGATACGCAGTATTTT	.	TRBV4-1	TRBJ2-3	.
CASSSWTGWASETQYF	TGTGCCAGCAGTTCCTGGACAGGGTGGGCCTCGGAGACCCAGTACTTC	TRBD1	TRBV27	TRBJ2-5	few
CASSLALAGGPEQYF	TGCGCCAGCAGCTTGGCCCTAGCGGGGGGGCCAGAGCAGTACTTC	TRBD2	TRBV5-1	TRBJ2-7	.
CATSPRAGVITGELFF	TGTGCCACCAGCCCGAGGGCGGGAGTTATCACCGGGGAGCTGTTTTTT	TRBD2	TRBV15	TRBJ2-2	.
CASSKSVGTEAFF	TGTGCCAGTAGTAAGTCTGTGGGAACTGAAGCTTTCTTT	.	TRBV19	TRBJ1-1	few
CASSTGQLYGYTF	TGTGCCAGTAGTACCGGACAGCTCTATGGCTACACCTTC	.	TRBV19	TRBJ1-2	.
CASSPRDSRSYNSPLHF	TGTGCCAGCAGCCCCCGGGACAGCCGCTCCTATAATTCACCCCTCCACTTT	TRBD1	TRBV7-2	TRBJ1-6	large
CASSLNRVGETQYF	TGTGCCAGCAGCTTAAACAGGGTTGGGGAGACCCAGTACTTC	.	TRBV7-6	TRBJ2-5	few
CSARGPVAQHF	TGCAGTGCTCGAGGGCCCGTTGCCCAGCATTTT	.	TRBV20-1	TRBJ1-5	.
CASSFGGPGTQYF	TGTGCCAGCAGCTTTGGGGGGCCTGGGACCCAGTACTTC	.	TRBV5-6	TRBJ2-5	few
CASSQRGGQAYEQYF	TGCGCCAGCAGCCAACGGGGGGGACAAGCGTATGAGCAGTACTTC	TRBD2	TRBV5-1	TRBJ2-7	.
CATRDRGSSYEQYF	TGTGCCACTAGGGACAGGGGATCCTCCTACGAGCAGTACTTC	TRBD1	TRBV10-3	TRBJ2-7	few
CASSLGAGGETQYF	TGTGCCAGCAGCTTAGGGGCCGGGGGTGAGACCCAGTACTTC	.	TRBV7-2	TRBJ2-5	.